Ten or more counts support the clone carrying this T cell receptor (beta chain). What it binds is not known. V shed 0 bases and J shed 2 bases, with 12 bases lying between them. Germline V lookup: CDR1 SGHTA, CDR2 FQGNSA. The CDR3 is 16 residues long. These data originate in a study of T cell repertoires in cytomegalovirus infection. A single record per CDR3 protein comes from TCRdb applying MiXCR to the reads. Of 100,000 to 150,000 distinct CDR3 sequences listed, roughly 32% are singletons. The origin of this receptor is a human donor in good health (CMV status not recorded). Some clones in this sample may be carry-over from other donors' samples. Sample: CD8+ T cells from cultured PBMCs, taken from culture after CMV antigen stimulation. This chain joins TRBV7-2 and TRBJ2-3; D might be TRBD1 or TRBD2, each matching 6 bases. CDR3: CASSLAQGGNTDTQYF. The DNA of the CDR3 is TGTGCCAGCAGCTTAGCACAGGGAGGAAACACAGATACGCAGTATTTT.